These 19 T cell receptor beta chains came from one sample sequenced in a study of glioma-infiltrating T cells after dendritic cell vaccination. The method was immunoSEQ multiplex PCR; TCRdb's version includes in-frame clones alone and lacks a portion of them. Of fewer than 75,000 clones listed, 81% are singletons. The sequenced sample was blood, obtained before dendritic cell vaccination. The receptor set was obtained from a human donor with glioblastoma.

The chain carries TRBV6-5 and TRBJ1-4; 9 nucleotides agree with TRBD1. The CDR3 covers 16 residues. Trimming removed 2 bases from V and 7 bases from J; junction bases left unmatched: 8. Germline V gene sequence: CDR1 MNHEY, CDR2 SVGAGI. The CDR3 reads CASSYNPGQGVEKLFF. CDR3 in DNA: TGTGCCAGCAGTTACAACCCGGGACAGGGTGTTGAAAAACTGTTTTTT.

The chain is built from TRBV19 and TRBJ1-1; 8 nucleotides align to TRBD1. J gave up 5 bases and V 7 bases, and 12 bases lay outside the gene matches. CDR3 length: 15 amino acids. Germline V gives CDR1 LNHDA, CDR2 SQIVND (reference sequence). The CDR3 loop is CASTGTGGVGTEAFF. In DNA, the CDR3 is TGTGCCAGTACCGGGACAGGCGGGGTAGGGACTGAAGCTTTCTTT.

This clone has a single count. This chain joins TRBV7-3 and TRBJ1-3, with unresolved D. The CDR3 spans 15 residues. Per the germline V gene, CDR1 is SGHTA and CDR2 is FQGTGA. Trimming took off 5 bases at V and 0 bases at J, with 11 bases between the two ends. CDR3 coding DNA: TGTGCCAGCAGCAAGTGGGCCAACTCTGGAAACACCATATATTTT. Amino acid sequence: CASSKWANSGNTIYF.

The CDR3, as DNA: TGTGCCAGCAGGGCAGGGACCACAGGGCGAGATACGCAGTATTTT. Protein product: CASRAGTTGRDTQYF. The V gene is TRBV6-6, the J gene TRBJ2-3, with D possibly TRBD1 on 6 matching bases. The CDR3 is 15 amino acids. CDR1 and CDR2 from the germline V gene are MNHNY and SVGAGI (reference sequence). Trimming took off 6 bases at V and 5 bases at J, with 18 bases between the two ends.

The V call is TRBV4-1, the J call TRBJ1-4, with D possibly TRBD1 on 6 matching bases. V dropped 5 bases and J dropped 5 bases, with 18 bases sitting between them. The CDR3 contains 16 residues. Germline-derived CDR1 and CDR2 are MGHRA and YSYEKL. CDR3 amino acids: CASSISPQGRNEKLFF. For the CDR3, the DNA is TGCGCCAGCAGCATAAGCCCCCAGGGGCGAAATGAAAAACTGTTTTTT.

The chain recombines TRBV7-2 with TRBJ2-1; 11 nucleotides align to TRBD1. Germline CDR1 reads SGHTA; CDR2 reads FQGNSA. The CDR3 sequence is 14 residues long. V trimming: 1 base; J trimming: 8 bases; junction bases outside the gene matches: 1. The CDR3 loop is CASSLGDRGDEQFF. The CDR3 nucleotides read TGTGCCAGCAGCTTAGGGGACAGGGGGGATGAGCAGTTCTTC.

This sequence joins TRBV15 and TRBJ1-2; D perhaps matches TRBD1 (6 bases). V gave up 2 bases and J gave up 6 bases, with 19 bases separating them. CDR3 size: 16 residues. Germline CDR1 LNHNV, CDR2 YYDKDF (reference sequence). CDR3 DNA sequence: TGTGCCACCAGCAGAAAAACAGGGTCGATGGATCATGGCTACACCTTC. Amino acids: CATSRKTGSMDHGYTF.

The rearrangement uses TRBV30 and TRBJ1-5; D is perhaps TRBD1 (6 bases). V was trimmed by 5 bases and J by 3 bases, leaving 17 bases between them. Germline V gives CDR1 GTSNPN, CDR2 SVGIG (reference sequence). This CDR3 region has 15 residues. The CDR3 DNA is TGTGCCTGGGGTCTCCGTGGACAGTTCAATCAGCCCCAGCATTTT. This codes for CAWGLRGQFNQPQHF.

V and J are TRBV5-4 and TRBJ2-2, with 9 bases matching TRBD1. The CDR3 covers 16 residues. CDR1 and CDR2 from the germline V gene are SGHNT and YYREEE (reference sequence). V was pared by 4 bases and J by 4 bases, with 8 bases of the junction left unmatched. The CDR3 nucleotides are TGTGCCAGCAGCGACGACAGGGGGAAAGGCACCGGGGAGCTGTTTTTT. Amino acids: CASSDDRGKGTGELFF.

The chain carries TRBV19 and TRBJ2-7, with D unresolved. Trimming stripped 4 bases from V and 0 bases from J, with 10 bases between. Germline lookup yields CDR1 LNHDA and CDR2 SQIVND (reference sequence). The CDR3 extends over 14 amino acids. This CDR3 reads CASSTSASSYEQYF. In DNA, the CDR3 is TGTGCCAGTAGTACATCAGCTAGCTCCTACGAGCAGTACTTC.

In the case of this clone: Its ends do not fully match the called genes, so a read error is possible. This rearrangement joins TRBV6-1 to TRBJ1-2; 7 bases line up with TRBD1. This CDR3 is built from 14 residues. Per germline, CDR1 MNHNS and CDR2 SASEGT. The DNA for the CDR3 is TGTGCCAGCAGGGAAGACAGGGTGGGTCGAGGCTACACCTTC. This translates into CASREDRVGRGYTF.

The chain carries TRBV11-3 and TRBJ2-2, with D maybe TRBD2 (7 bases). With 4 bases removed from V and 5 bases from J, the gap between germline ends came to 14 bases. This CDR3 contains 15 residues. Germline loops: CDR1 SGHNT, CDR2 YENEEA. The CDR3 DNA sequence: TGTGCCAGCAGCTCCGGGGGGCATCGAACCGGGGAGCTGTTTTTT. Translating gives CASSSGGHRTGELFF.

The rearrangement uses TRBV5-1 and TRBJ2-1, with 7 positions matching TRBD1. This CDR3 is built from 15 residues. J lost 1 base, V lost 1 base, and 2 bases had no gene match. Germline assignment: CDR1 SGHRS and CDR2 YFSETQ. The CDR3 loop reads CASSLLQGSYNEQFF. CDR3 DNA sequence: TGCGCCAGCAGCTTGTTACAGGGGTCCTACAATGAGCAGTTCTTC.

V is TRBV7-6 and J is TRBJ2-7, with D possibly matching TRBD1 (6 bases). V was shortened by 0 bases and J by 4 bases, with 13 bases between the two germline ends. The CDR3 spans 15 residues. CDR1 SGHVS and CDR2 FNYEAQ come from the germline V gene. The CDR3 region has the DNA TGTGCCAGCAGCTTAGCTACTGACAGGTTTTACGAGCAGTACTTC. This encodes CASSLATDRFYEQYF.

This chain joins TRBV9 and TRBJ2-7, with 7 bases matching TRBD1. J was trimmed by 3 bases and V by 4 bases; bases with no gene match: 7. Germline V gene lookup returns CDR1 SGDLS and CDR2 YYNGEE. The CDR3 consists of 14 residues. CDR3 in amino acids: CASSPEGAHYEQYF. The CDR3 DNA sequence: TGTGCCAGCAGCCCTGAGGGGGCTCACTACGAGCAGTACTTC.

CDR3 sequence: CASSLRGSGYTF. The CDR3 DNA reads as TGTGCCAGCAGCCTCAGGGGGTCGGGCTACACCTTC. The chain is built from TRBV28 and TRBJ1-2; 7 bases agree with TRBD1. Germline V gene data show CDR1 as MDHEN and CDR2 as SYDVKM. With 6 bases clipped from V and 8 bases from J, the junction kept 6 bases outside the gene matches. CDR3 length: 12 residues.

The chain has TRBV4-2 and TRBJ2-5, with 7 nucleotides matching TRBD1. Germline V gives CDR1 LGHNA, CDR2 YNFKEQ. This CDR3 is built from 15 residues. Germline trimming cut 2 bases from V and 3 bases from J; bases unmatched to any gene: 6. Here the CDR3 reads CASSQPGGGEETQYF. CDR3 DNA: TGTGCCAGCAGCCAACCAGGGGGTGGTGAAGAGACCCAGTACTTC.

The rearrangement uses TRBV7-2 and TRBJ2-3; 11 bases are a match to TRBD2. CDR1 is SGHTA and CDR2 is FQGNSA in the germline V gene. Unmatched junction bases numbered 2, after V lost 4 bases and J lost 5 bases. This CDR3 is 14 amino acids long. Written as DNA, the CDR3 is TGTGCCAGCAGCTCAGGACTAGCGGGAGATACGCAGTATTTT. It yields the protein CASSSGLAGDTQYF.

About this clone: The germline gene is not matched at one end of the junction; a read error may be the cause. V gene TRBV7-7 combines with J gene TRBJ2-2; D is possibly TRBD1 (5 bases). Germline-derived CDR1 and CDR2 are SSHAT and FNYEAQ (reference sequence). There are 15 residues in the CDR3. In DNA, the CDR3 is TGTGCTAGCAGCTTAGAGGCAAAAGGGGACGGGGAGCTGTTTTTT. It yields the protein CASSLEAKGDGELFF. The complete variable domain, with remaining parts taken from reference TRBV7-7 and TRBJ2-2, reads GAGVSQSPRYKVTKRGQDVTLRCDPISSHATLYWYQQALGQGPEFLTYFNYEAQPDKSGLPSDRFSAERPEGSISTLTIQRTEQRDSAMYRCASSLEAKGDGELFFGEGSRLTVL.